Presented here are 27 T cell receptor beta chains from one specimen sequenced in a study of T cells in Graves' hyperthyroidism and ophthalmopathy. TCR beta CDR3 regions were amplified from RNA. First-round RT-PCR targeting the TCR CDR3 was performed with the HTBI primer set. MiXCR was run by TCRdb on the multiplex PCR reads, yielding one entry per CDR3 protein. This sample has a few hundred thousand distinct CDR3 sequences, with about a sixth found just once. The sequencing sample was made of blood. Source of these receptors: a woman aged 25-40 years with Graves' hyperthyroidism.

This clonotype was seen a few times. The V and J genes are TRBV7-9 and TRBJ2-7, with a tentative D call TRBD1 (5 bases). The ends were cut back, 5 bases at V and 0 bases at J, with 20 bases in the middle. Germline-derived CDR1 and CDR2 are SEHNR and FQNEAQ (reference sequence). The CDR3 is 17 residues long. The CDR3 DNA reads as TGTGCCAGCAGCCCCCCGACCCGACAGAGCACCTCCTACGAGCAGTACTTC. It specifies CASSPPTRQSTSYEQYF.

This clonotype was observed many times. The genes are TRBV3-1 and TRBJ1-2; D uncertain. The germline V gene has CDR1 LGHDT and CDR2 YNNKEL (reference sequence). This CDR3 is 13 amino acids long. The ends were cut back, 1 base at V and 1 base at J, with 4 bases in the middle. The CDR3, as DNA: TGTGCCAGCAGCCAAGGACATAACTATGGCTACACCTTC. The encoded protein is CASSQGHNYGYTF.

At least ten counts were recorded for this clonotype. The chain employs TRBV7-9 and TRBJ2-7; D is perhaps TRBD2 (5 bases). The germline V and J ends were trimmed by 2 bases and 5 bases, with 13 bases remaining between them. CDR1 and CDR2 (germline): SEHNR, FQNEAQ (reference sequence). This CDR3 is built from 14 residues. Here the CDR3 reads CASSLWRVEDEQYF. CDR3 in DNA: TGTGCCAGCAGCTTATGGCGGGTGGAAGACGAGCAGTACTTC. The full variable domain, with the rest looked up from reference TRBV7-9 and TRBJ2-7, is DTGVSQNPRHKITKRGQNVTFRCDPISEHNRLYWYRQTLGQGPEFLTYFQNEAQLEKSRLLSDRFSAERPKGSFSTLEIQRTEQGDSAMYLCASSLWRVEDEQYFGPGTRLTVT.

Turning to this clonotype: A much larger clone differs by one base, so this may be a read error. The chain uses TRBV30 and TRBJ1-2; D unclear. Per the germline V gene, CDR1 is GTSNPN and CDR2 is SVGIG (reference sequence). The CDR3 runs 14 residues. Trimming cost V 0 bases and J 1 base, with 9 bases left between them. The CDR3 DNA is TGTGCCTGGAGTGTAGGGTTAGTTAACTATGGCTACACCTTC. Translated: CAWSVGLVNYGYTF.

The CDR3: CASSYRLAGIPSEQYF. CDR3 bases: TGTGCCAGCAGTTACCGTCTAGCGGGAATCCCCTCCGAGCAGTACTTC. The chain couples TRBV6-5 to TRBJ2-7, with 9 bases aligning to TRBD2. Unmatched junction bases numbered 11, after V lost 2 bases and J lost 6 bases. CDR3 size: 16 residues. From germline, CDR1 is MNHEY and CDR2 SVGAGI.

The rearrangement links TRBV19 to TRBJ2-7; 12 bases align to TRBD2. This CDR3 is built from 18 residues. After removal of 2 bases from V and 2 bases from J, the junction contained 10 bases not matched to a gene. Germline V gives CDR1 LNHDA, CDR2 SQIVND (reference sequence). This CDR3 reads CASSITHSTSGRAYEQYF. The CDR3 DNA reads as TGTGCCAGTAGTATAACCCACTCGACTAGCGGGAGAGCCTACGAGCAGTACTTC.

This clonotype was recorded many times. In DNA form, the CDR3 reads TGCGCCAGCAGCTCGTTGACAGGAACCTTGAACACTGAAGCTTTCTTT. It codes for CASSSLTGTLNTEAFF. This chain joins TRBV5-1 and TRBJ1-1; possible D gene TRBD1, 6 bases. The CDR3 is 16 amino acids. Per germline, CDR1 SGHRS and CDR2 YFSETQ. V was trimmed by 3 bases and J by 0 bases, leaving 15 bases between them. The entire variable domain, with the rest obtained from reference TRBV5-1 and TRBJ1-1, is as follows: KAGVTQTPRYLIKTRGQQVTLSCSPISGHRSVSWYQQTPGQGLQFLFEYFSETQRNKGNFPGRFSGRQFSNSRSEMNVSTLELGDSALYLCASSSLTGTLNTEAFFGQGTRLTVV.

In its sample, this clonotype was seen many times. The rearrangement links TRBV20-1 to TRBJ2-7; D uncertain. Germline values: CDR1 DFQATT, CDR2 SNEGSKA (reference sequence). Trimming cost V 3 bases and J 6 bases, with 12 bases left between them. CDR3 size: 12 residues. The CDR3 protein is CSASAQDPEQYF. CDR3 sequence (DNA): TGCAGTGCTAGTGCCCAGGACCCCGAGCAGTACTTC.

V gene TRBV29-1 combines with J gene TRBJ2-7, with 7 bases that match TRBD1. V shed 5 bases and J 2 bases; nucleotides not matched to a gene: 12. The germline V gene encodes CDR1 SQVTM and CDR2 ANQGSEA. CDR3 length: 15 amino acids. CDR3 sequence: CSVWTGSLSPYEQYF. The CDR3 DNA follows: TGCAGCGTTTGGACAGGTTCCCTTTCCCCCTACGAGCAGTACTTC.

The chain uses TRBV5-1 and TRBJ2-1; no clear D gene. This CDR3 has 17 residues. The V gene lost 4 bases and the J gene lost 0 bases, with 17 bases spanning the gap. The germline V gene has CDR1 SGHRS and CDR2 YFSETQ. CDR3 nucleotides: TGCGCCAGCAGCGCTTCCGGGCTCGCGGACTCCTACAATGAGCAGTTCTTC. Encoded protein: CASSASGLADSYNEQFF.

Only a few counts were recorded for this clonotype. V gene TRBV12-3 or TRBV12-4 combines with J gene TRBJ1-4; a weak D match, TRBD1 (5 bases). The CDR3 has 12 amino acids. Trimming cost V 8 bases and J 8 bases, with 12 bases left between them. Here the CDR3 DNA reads TGTGCCAGCTGCAGGGTACAAGAAAAACTGTTTTTT. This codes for CASCRVQEKLFF.

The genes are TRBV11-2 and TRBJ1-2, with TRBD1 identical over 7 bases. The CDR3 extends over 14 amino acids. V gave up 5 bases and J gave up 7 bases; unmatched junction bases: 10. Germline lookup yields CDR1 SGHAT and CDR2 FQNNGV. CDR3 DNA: TGTGCCAGCAGCCAAGGACAGGACCTAGGTGGCTACACCTTC. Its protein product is CASSQGQDLGGYTF.

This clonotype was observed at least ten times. This CDR3 is CASSLTTNTGELFF. The CDR3 bases are TGCGCCAGCAGCTTGACTACAAACACCGGGGAGCTGTTTTTT. The chain couples TRBV5-1 to TRBJ2-2; unclear D gene. There are 14 residues in the CDR3. With 1 base removed from V and 2 bases from J, the gap between germline ends came to 6 bases. Germline CDR1 reads SGHRS; CDR2 reads YFSETQ.

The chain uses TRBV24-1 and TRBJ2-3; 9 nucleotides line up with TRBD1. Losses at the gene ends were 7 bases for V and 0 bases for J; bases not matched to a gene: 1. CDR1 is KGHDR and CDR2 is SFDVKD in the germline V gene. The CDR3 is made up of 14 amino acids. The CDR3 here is CATRGQGSTDTQYF. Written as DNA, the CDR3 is TGTGCCACCAGGGGACAGGGCAGCACAGATACGCAGTATTTT.

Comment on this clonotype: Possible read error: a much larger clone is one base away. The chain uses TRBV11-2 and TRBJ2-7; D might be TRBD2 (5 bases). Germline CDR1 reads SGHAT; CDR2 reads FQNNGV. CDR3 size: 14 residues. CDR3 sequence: CAGSPRPGREEQYF. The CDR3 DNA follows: TGTGCCGGCAGCCCTCGGCCGGGAAGGGAGGAGCAGTACTTC.

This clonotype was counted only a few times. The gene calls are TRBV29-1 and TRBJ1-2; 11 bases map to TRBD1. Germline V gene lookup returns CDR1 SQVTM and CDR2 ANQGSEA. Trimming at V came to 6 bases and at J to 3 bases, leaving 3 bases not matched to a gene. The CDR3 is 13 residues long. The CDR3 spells CSVGDRGYYGYTF. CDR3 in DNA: TGCAGCGTCGGGGACAGGGGGTACTATGGCTACACCTTC.

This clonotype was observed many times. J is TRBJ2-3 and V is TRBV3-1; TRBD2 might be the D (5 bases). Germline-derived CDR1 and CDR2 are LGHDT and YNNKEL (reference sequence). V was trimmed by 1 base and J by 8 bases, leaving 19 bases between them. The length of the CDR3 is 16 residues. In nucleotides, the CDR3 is TGTGCCAGCAGCCAAGTAGGGAGACTTCAGCTCGGTACGCAGTATTTT. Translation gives CASSQVGRLQLGTQYF.

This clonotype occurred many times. The DNA of the CDR3 is TGTGCCAGCAGCTCTCTGTTGGATACGCAGTATTTT. This sequence encodes CASSSLLDTQYF. V is TRBV7-2 and J is TRBJ2-3; D call uncertain. V lost 4 bases, J lost 6 bases, and 8 bases lay in between. CDR3 length equals 12 residues. Per the germline V gene, CDR1 is SGHTA and CDR2 is FQGNSA. Combining the CDR3 with reference TRBV7-2 and TRBJ2-3 gives the whole variable domain GAGVSQSPSNKVTEKGKDVELRCDPISGHTALYWYRQSLGQGLEFLIYFQGNSAPDKSGLPSDRFSAERTGGSVSTLTIQRTQQEDSAVYLCASSSLLDTQYFGPGTRLTVL.

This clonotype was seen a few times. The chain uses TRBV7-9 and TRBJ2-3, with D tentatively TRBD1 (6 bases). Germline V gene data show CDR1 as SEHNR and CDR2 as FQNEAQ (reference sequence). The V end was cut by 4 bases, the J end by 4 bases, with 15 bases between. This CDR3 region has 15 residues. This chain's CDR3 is CASSSGAEKADTQYF. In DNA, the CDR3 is TGTGCCAGCAGCTCAGGGGCAGAGAAAGCAGATACGCAGTATTTT.

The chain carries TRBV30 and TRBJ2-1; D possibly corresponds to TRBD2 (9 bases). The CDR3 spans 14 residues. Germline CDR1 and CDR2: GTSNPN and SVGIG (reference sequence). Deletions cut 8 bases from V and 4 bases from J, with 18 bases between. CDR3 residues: CATGGTSQYNEQFF. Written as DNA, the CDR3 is TGTGCCACAGGGGGGACTAGCCAATACAATGAGCAGTTCTTC.

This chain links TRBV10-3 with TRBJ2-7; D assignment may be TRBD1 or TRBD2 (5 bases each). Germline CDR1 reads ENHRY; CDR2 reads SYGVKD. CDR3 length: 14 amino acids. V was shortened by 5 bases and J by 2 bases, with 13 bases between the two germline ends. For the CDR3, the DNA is TGTGCCATCAGTCCGAGGGGCTCCACCTACGAGCAGTACTTC. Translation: CAISPRGSTYEQYF.

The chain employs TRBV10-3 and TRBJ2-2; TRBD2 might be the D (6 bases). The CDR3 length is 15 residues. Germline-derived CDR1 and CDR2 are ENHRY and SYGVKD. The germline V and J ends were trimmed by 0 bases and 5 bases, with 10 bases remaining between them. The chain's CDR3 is CAISESLAGTGELFF. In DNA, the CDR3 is TGTGCCATCAGTGAGTCACTAGCAGGTACCGGGGAGCTGTTTTTT.

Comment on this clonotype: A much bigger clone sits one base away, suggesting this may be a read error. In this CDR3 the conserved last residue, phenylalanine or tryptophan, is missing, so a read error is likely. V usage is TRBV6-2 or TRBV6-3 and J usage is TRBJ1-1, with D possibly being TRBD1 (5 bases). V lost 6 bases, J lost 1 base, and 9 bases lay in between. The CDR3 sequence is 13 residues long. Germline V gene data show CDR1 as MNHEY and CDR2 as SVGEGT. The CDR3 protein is CASRRGGNTEAFL. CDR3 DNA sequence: TGTGCCAGCAGAAGGGGAGGGAACACTGAAGCTTTCCTT.

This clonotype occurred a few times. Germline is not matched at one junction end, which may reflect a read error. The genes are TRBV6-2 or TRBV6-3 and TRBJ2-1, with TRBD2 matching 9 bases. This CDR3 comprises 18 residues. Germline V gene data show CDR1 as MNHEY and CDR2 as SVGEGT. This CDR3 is CASSYYLAGGPGYNEQFF. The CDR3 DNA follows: TGTGCCAGCAGTTACTATCTTGCGGGAGGGCCCGGGTACAACGAGCAGTTCTTC.

In nucleotides, the CDR3 is TGTGCCAGCAGCCAGGCCGTTAAAGAGCAGTACTTC. Encoded protein: CASSQAVKEQYF. The chain joins TRBV3-1 to TRBJ2-7; D unclear. Trimming stripped 3 bases from V and 7 bases from J, with 10 bases between. CDR1 LGHDT and CDR2 YNNKEL come from the germline V gene (reference sequence). CDR3 length: 12 residues.

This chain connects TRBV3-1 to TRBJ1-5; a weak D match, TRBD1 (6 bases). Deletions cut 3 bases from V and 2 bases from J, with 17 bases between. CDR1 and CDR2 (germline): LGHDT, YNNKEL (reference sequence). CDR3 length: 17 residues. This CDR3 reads CASSHGQGRQGNQPQHF. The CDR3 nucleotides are TGTGCCAGCAGCCATGGGCAGGGGCGTCAGGGCAATCAGCCCCAGCATTTT.

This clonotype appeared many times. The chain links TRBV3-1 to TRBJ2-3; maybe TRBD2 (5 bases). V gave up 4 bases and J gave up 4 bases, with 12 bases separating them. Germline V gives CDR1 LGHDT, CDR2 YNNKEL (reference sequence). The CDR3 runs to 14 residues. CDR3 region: CASSLRTASDTQYF. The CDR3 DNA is TGTGCCAGCAGCCTAAGGACTGCATCAGATACGCAGTATTTT.